The sequence of this T cell receptor (beta chain) was determined in a study of cytomegalovirus exposure and HLA in healthy donors. Overall study findings and caveats: The study listed under 200 cytomegalovirus-associated TCR beta chains.

Clones were sequenced by immunoSEQ multiplex PCR, and TCRdb holds only the in-frame ones, with some missing. Of tens of thousands of clones in the sample, 90% to 95% were seen once. In regard to this clone: As yet, its antigen is unknown.

CDR3 size: 17 residues. V lost 1 base to trimming and J lost 5 bases; unmatched junction nucleotides: 10. The germline V gene encodes CDR1 GTSNPN and CDR2 SVGIG (reference sequence). This clonotype was obtained from a man aged 18-30 years in good health and CMV-seropositive. This chain uses TRBV30 with TRBJ2-1; 11 nucleotides line up with TRBD2. The source material was PBMCs. DNA of the CDR3: TGTGCCTGGAGTGGGGGTTCCGGACTAGCGGGCAACAATGAGCAGTTCTTC. Translating it yields CAWSGGSGLAGNNEQFF.